Listed below are T cell receptor beta chains from one sample, sequenced in a study of CD8+ T cells in alopecia areata. TCRdb's table, derived via immunoSEQ multiplex PCR, lists solely in-frame clones and lacks some. This table holds approximately 170,000 clones, 60% found once. The sequences come from CD4+ T cells sorted from blood, collected at week 4, from a patient treated with tofacitinib. The receptors stem from a human donor with alopecia areata. Each CDR3 is given with its conserved first and last residue. A D gene is named only where the DNA matches it firmly. Some rows have no size entry. The others give once, few or many, or a class for an expanded clone.

TRBV29-1	.	.	12	TRBJ2-6	CSVASGANVLTF	TGCAGCGTTGCTTCTGGGGCCAACGTCCTGACTTTC
TRBV27	.	.	14	TRBJ1-2	CASSLSGQGYGYTF	TGTGCCAGCAGTTTGTCCGGACAAGGATATGGCTACACCTTC
TRBV6-5	.	.	14	TRBJ1-2	CASSSRGGLIGYTF	TGTGCCAGCAGTTCTCGTGGGGGGCTGATTGGCTACACCTTC
TRBV7-9	.	.	14	TRBJ2-4	CASSFGHGGDIQYF	TGTGCCAGCAGCTTCGGCCACGGGGGCGACATTCAGTACTTC
TRBV9	.	.	13	TRBJ1-2	CASTKEGSYGYTF	TGTGCCAGCACCAAAGAGGGTTCGTATGGCTACACCTTC
TRBV9	.	.	13	TRBJ2-5	CASSVSGEETQYF	TGTGCCAGCAGCGTAAGCGGAGAGGAGACCCAGTACTTC
TRBV27	.	.	16	TRBJ2-1	CASSVHSGGGYNEQFF	TGTGCCAGCAGTGTACATAGCGGAGGGGGATACAATGAGCAGTTCTTC
TRBV7-8	.	.	14	TRBJ2-3	CASSLLRGSDTQYF	TGTGCCAGCAGCCTCCTTCGGGGGTCAGATACGCAGTATTTT
TRBV27	.	few	16	TRBJ1-1	CASSPTGGAGATEAFF	TGTGCCAGCAGTCCAACCGGGGGGGCAGGGGCGACTGAAGCTTTCTTT
TRBV19	.	.	11	TRBJ2-3	CASGDFSTQYF	TGTGCCAGTGGGGACTTTTCGACGCAGTATTTT
TRBV5-4	TRBD1	.	16	TRBJ1-2	CASSFVVGQGAGGYTF	TGTGCCAGCAGCTTCGTCGTCGGACAGGGGGCCGGAGGCTACACCTTC
TRBV29-1	.	.	14	TRBJ1-5	CSVVGGGAGQPQHF	TGCAGCGTTGTAGGGGGGGGCGCCGGCCAGCCCCAGCATTTT
TRBV30	TRBD2	.	14	TRBJ2-1	CAWSVASGRGEQFF	TGTGCCTGGAGTGTGGCTAGCGGACGGGGTGAGCAGTTCTTC
TRBV5-1	TRBD2	many	17	TRBJ2-6	CASSGSGNPPGANVLTF	TGCGCCAGCAGTGGTAGCGGGAATCCACCTGGGGCCAACGTCCTGACTTTC
TRBV10-3	.	.	12	TRBJ2-3	CAISTSTDTQYF	TGTGCCATCAGTACTAGCACAGATACGCAGTATTTT
TRBV29-1	.	once	12	TRBJ1-2	CSARGPNLGYTF	TGCAGCGCAAGGGGTCCCAACCTCGGCTACACCTTC
TRBV7-9	.	few	16	TRBJ2-6	CASSPDSLSGANVLTF	TGTGCCAGCAGCCCAGACAGTCTCTCTGGGGCCAACGTCCTGACTTTC
TRBV5-6	TRBD2	few	14	TRBJ2-3	CASSPGGARNTQYF	TGTGCCAGCAGCCCCGGGGGGGCGCGAAATACGCAGTATTTT
TRBV7-3	.	.	16	TRBJ2-1	CASSLRAGTGYNEQFF	TGTGCCAGCAGCTTAAGGGCTGGGACGGGGTACAATGAGCAGTTCTTC
TRBV29-1	TRBD2	.	14	TRBJ2-5	CSVIVAGGPETQYF	TGCAGCGTTATCGTAGCGGGAGGGCCCGAGACCCAGTACTTC
TRBV30	.	few	12	TRBJ1-2	CAWSVRGYGYTF	TGTGCCTGGAGTGTACGGGGGTATGGCTACACCTTC
TRBV5-6	TRBD2	.	19	TRBJ2-1	CASSPPWIMREESRNEQFF	TGTGCCAGCAGCCCGCCGTGGATTATGCGGGAGGAGTCGAGGAATGAGCAGTTCTTC
TRBV11-2	.	.	12	TRBJ2-5	CASSSDRTTLYF	TGTGCCAGCAGTTCAGACAGGACAACGCTGTACTTC
TRBV27	TRBD1	.	15	TRBJ1-5	CASSRGGTGNQPQHF	TGTGCCAGCAGTCGAGGGGGCACGGGCAATCAGCCCCAGCATTTT
TRBV5-1	.	.	14	TRBJ1-2	CASNARPTNYGYTF	TGCGCCAGCAACGCCAGACCAACTAACTATGGCTACACCTTC
TRBV29-1	.	.	11	TRBJ2-7	CSGGFPYEQYF	TGCAGCGGAGGATTTCCCTATGAGCAGTACTTC
TRBV4-1	.	once	14	TRBJ2-1	CASSQLLRVNEQFF	TGCGCCAGCAGCCAGCTCTTAAGGGTCAATGAGCAGTTCTTC
TRBV7-2	.	.	15	TRBJ2-5	CASSLGGQDQETQYF	TGTGCCAGCAGCTTAGGCGGGCAGGACCAAGAGACCCAGTACTTC
TRBV28	.	.	12	TRBJ2-7	CASSRTGYEQYF	TGTGCCAGCAGTAGGACTGGCTACGAGCAGTACTTC
TRBV5-1	.	.	13	TRBJ2-7	CASSLGQDYEQYF	TGCGCCAGCAGCTTAGGACAAGACTACGAGCAGTACTTC
TRBV5-1	.	.	12	TRBJ2-3	CASSPGTDTQYF	TGCGCCAGCAGCCCGGGGACGGATACGCAGTATTTT
TRBV20-1	.	few	11	TRBJ1-2	CRLGGTYGYTF	TGCAGACTGGGGGGGACCTATGGCTACACCTTC
TRBV9	.	.	14	TRBJ1-1	CASRERAFRTEAFF	TGTGCCAGCAGGGAACGGGCTTTCCGCACTGAAGCTTTCTTT
TRBV2	TRBD1	.	12	TRBJ1-2	CASSGTEYGYTF	TGTGCCAGCTCCGGGACAGAGTATGGCTACACCTTC
TRBV11-2	.	.	16	TRBJ2-6	CASSLVMGSGANVLTF	TGTGCCAGCAGCTTAGTTATGGGATCCGGGGCCAACGTCCTGACTTTC